The 14 T cell receptor beta chains below all came from one sample that was sequenced in a study of vaccination and CD4 T cells after COVID-19. The treatment is: approximately nine-day PBMC culture with coronavirus spike peptide pools or control peptides (ViraFEST assay). The unexposed donor's CD4+ T cells were collected before the COVID-19 pandemic (2011-2018). Cultured CD4+ T cell DNA was sequenced using the Oncomine TCR Beta short-read assay. MiXCR, applied by TCRdb to the PCR reads, yields one record per CDR3 protein. Of thousands of distinct CDR3 sequences listed, around 38% are singletons. No antigens are known for them. Material for sequencing was CD4+ T cells from blood, cultured in vitro. These receptors were obtained from a human donor in good health.

This chain links TRBV15 with TRBJ2-7, with 7 bases matching TRBD2. V shed 1 base and J 5 bases; nucleotides not matched to a gene: 5. Germline V gene sequence: CDR1 LNHNV, CDR2 YYDKDF (reference sequence). The CDR3 has 14 residues. CDR3 loop: CATSRVGGSHEQYF. The CDR3 DNA is TGTGCCACCAGCAGAGTGGGAGGGTCCCACGAGCAGTACTTC.

V and J are TRBV10-3 and TRBJ2-1; TRBD2 matches at 13 bases. Germline loops: CDR1 ENHRY, CDR2 SYGVKD. Losses at the gene ends were 6 bases for V and 7 bases for J; bases not matched to a gene: 9. The CDR3 spans 16 residues. The DNA for the CDR3 is TGTGCCATCAGCGGGACTAGCGGGGTCGAGGGGAATGAGCAGTTCTTC. Its translation: CAISGTSGVEGNEQFF.

The rearrangement links TRBV7-9 to TRBJ2-7; D call uncertain. V was shortened by 8 bases and J by 4 bases, with 18 bases between the two germline ends. Germline V gene sequence: CDR1 SEHNR, CDR2 FQNEAQ (reference sequence). The CDR3 covers 14 residues. In nucleotides, the CDR3 is TGTGCCAGCGGCGTCGTCGGAGTAGTATACGAGCAGTACTTC. This translates into CASGVVGVVYEQYF. The full variable domain, completed using reference TRBV7-9 and TRBJ2-7, is DTGVSQNPRHKITKRGQNVTFRCDPISEHNRLYWYRQTLGQGPEFLTYFQNEAQLEKSRLLSDRFSAERPKGSFSTLEIQRTEQGDSAMYLCASGVVGVVYEQYFGPGTRLTVT.

The CDR3 protein is CASSPPTRGPYEQYF. The DNA for the CDR3 is TGTGCCAGCAGCCCGCCGACCCGGGGGCCGTACGAGCAGTACTTC. This chain joins TRBV7-2 and TRBJ2-7; either TRBD1 or TRBD2 may supply D (6 bases each). The V gene lost 5 bases and the J gene lost 4 bases, with 18 bases spanning the gap. This CDR3 has 15 residues. CDR1 SGHTA and CDR2 FQGNSA come from the germline V gene.

This clonotype was counted only a few times. The chain recombines TRBV11-2 with TRBJ1-2, with 7 bases fitting TRBD1. Germline assignment: CDR1 SGHAT and CDR2 FQNNGV. J was trimmed by 0 bases and V by 5 bases; bases with no gene match: 6. The CDR3 extends over 15 amino acids. CDR3 residues: CASSPYRGANYGYTF. In DNA, the CDR3 is TGTGCCAGCAGCCCCTACAGGGGAGCTAACTATGGCTACACCTTC.

The V gene is TRBV7-9, the J gene TRBJ1-2; 9 nucleotides match TRBD1. Germline CDR1 reads SEHNR; CDR2 reads FQNEAQ (reference sequence). With V trimmed by 2 bases and J by 10 bases, 2 bases remained unmatched. There are 12 residues in the CDR3. CDR3: CASSLRTGVYTF. CDR3 DNA sequence: TGTGCCAGCAGCTTAAGGACAGGGGTCTACACCTTC. The whole variable domain, remainder taken from reference TRBV7-9 and TRBJ1-2, is DTGVSQNPRHKITKRGQNVTFRCDPISEHNRLYWYRQTLGQGPEFLTYFQNEAQLEKSRLLSDRFSAERPKGSFSTLEIQRTEQGDSAMYLCASSLRTGVYTFGSGTRLTVV.

The chain joins TRBV24-1 to TRBJ1-1; TRBD1 aligns across 7 bases. After removal of 3 bases from V and 5 bases from J, the junction contained 8 bases not matched to a gene. This CDR3 contains 15 residues. CDR1 KGHDR and CDR2 SFDVKD come from the germline V gene. The CDR3 here is CATSDVGQFKTEAFF. CDR3 DNA: TGTGCCACCAGTGATGTGGGACAGTTTAAAACTGAAGCTTTCTTT.

This clonotype was counted between two and nine times. V gene TRBV6-2 or TRBV6-3 combines with J gene TRBJ2-5; 8 bases are shared with TRBD2. Germline CDR1 MNHEY, CDR2 SVGEGT. The junction had 13 bases not matched to a gene; V was cut back by 9 bases and J by 7 bases. The CDR3 runs to 14 residues. CDR3 nucleotide sequence: TGTGCCAGTCGTAGCGGGGTGTCCCAGGTGACCCAGTACTTC. Translating gives CASRSGVSQVTQYF.

This clonotype occurred a few times. The chain employs TRBV7-9 and TRBJ1-2; no definite D call. CDR1 is SEHNR, CDR2 FQNEAQ, per germline (reference sequence). The CDR3 sequence is 13 residues long. The ends were cut back, 6 bases at V and 7 bases at J, with 15 bases in the middle. The CDR3 protein is CASRREELGGYTF. In DNA, the CDR3 is TGTGCCAGCAGACGCGAGGAGTTAGGTGGCTACACCTTC. The full variable domain, with the rest looked up from reference TRBV7-9 and TRBJ1-2, is DTGVSQNPRHKITKRGQNVTFRCDPISEHNRLYWYRQTLGQGPEFLTYFQNEAQLEKSRLLSDRFSAERPKGSFSTLEIQRTEQGDSAMYLCASRREELGGYTFGSGTRLTVV.

The chain carries TRBV25-1 and TRBJ1-3, with unresolved D. The germline V gene has CDR1 MGHDK and CDR2 SYGVNS. Trimming cost V 5 bases and J 4 bases, with 9 bases left between them. The CDR3 is 13 residues long. The CDR3 DNA sequence: TGTGCCAGCAGTCCTGACCCAGGAAACACCATATATTTT. Encoded protein: CASSPDPGNTIYF. The whole variable domain, remainder taken from reference TRBV25-1 and TRBJ1-3, is EADIYQTPRYLVIGTGKKITLECSQTMGHDKMYWYQQDPGMELHLIHYSYGVNSTEKGDLSSESTVSRIRTEHFPLTLESARPSHTSQYLCASSPDPGNTIYFGEGSWLTVV.

J is TRBJ2-2 and V is TRBV7-9, with TRBD2 as a possible D gene (5 bases). The CDR3 covers 15 residues. The germline V gene encodes CDR1 SEHNR and CDR2 FQNEAQ (reference sequence). With 1 base removed from V and 4 bases from J, the gap between germline ends came to 10 bases. The chain's CDR3 is CASSLGAGVTGELFF. CDR3 DNA sequence: TGTGCCAGCAGCTTAGGAGCCGGGGTCACCGGGGAGCTGTTTTTT.

The chain employs TRBV7-9 and TRBJ1-5; tentatively, D is TRBD1 (6 bases). Trimming cost V 2 bases and J 2 bases, with 13 bases left between them. Germline V gene lookup returns CDR1 SEHNR and CDR2 FQNEAQ (reference sequence). The CDR3 runs 16 residues. CDR3 nucleotide sequence: TGTGCCAGCAGCTTAAATACAGGGTCAGGCAATCAGCCCCAGCATTTT. Protein product: CASSLNTGSGNQPQHF.

This clonotype has a handful of counts. The CDR3 DNA is TGTGCCAGCAGTTTAGCACAGGGGAATGGCTACACCTTC. Translating gives CASSLAQGNGYTF. J is TRBJ1-2 and V is TRBV12-3 or TRBV12-4; 7 nucleotides line up with TRBD1. Trimming removed 0 bases from V and 6 bases from J; junction bases left unmatched: 1. The CDR3 sequence is 13 residues long.

The chain uses TRBV10-3 and TRBJ1-1; no clear D. V was pared by 3 bases and J by 6 bases, with 23 bases between. Germline V gives CDR1 ENHRY, CDR2 SYGVKD. The CDR3 has 17 residues. The CDR3 protein is CAISEMGKVDGFAEAFF. DNA for the CDR3: TGTGCCATCAGTGAAATGGGGAAGGTAGATGGGTTTGCTGAAGCTTTCTTT.